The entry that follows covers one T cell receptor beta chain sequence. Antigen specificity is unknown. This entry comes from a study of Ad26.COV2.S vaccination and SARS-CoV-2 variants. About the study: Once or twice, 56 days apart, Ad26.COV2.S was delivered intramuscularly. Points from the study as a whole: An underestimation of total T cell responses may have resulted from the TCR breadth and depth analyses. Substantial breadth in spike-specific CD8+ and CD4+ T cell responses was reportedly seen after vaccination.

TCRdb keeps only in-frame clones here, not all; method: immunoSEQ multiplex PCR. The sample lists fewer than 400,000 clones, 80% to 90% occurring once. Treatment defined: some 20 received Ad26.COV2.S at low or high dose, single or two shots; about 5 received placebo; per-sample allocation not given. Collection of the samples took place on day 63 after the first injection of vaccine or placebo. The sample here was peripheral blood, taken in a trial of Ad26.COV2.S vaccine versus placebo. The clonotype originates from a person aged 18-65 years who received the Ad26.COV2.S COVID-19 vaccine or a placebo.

The CDR3 region is CASSERTGSYEQYF. CDR3 bases: TGTGCCAGCAGCGAGAGGACAGGGAGCTACGAGCAGTACTTC. This chain links TRBV9 with TRBJ2-7, with 8 nucleotides matching TRBD1. The CDR3 has 14 amino acids. Germline assignment: CDR1 SGDLS and CDR2 YYNGEE. J was trimmed by 3 bases and V by 3 bases; bases with no gene match: 5.